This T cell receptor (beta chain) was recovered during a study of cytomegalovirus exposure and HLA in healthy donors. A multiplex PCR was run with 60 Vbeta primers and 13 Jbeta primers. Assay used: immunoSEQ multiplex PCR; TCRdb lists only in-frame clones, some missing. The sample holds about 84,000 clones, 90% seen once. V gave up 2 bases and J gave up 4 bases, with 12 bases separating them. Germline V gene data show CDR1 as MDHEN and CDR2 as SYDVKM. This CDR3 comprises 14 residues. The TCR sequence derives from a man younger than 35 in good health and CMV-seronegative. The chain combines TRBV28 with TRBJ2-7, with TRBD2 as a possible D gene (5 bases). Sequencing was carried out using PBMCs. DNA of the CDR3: TGTGCCAGCAGTTTAATAGGAGGAAAATACGAGCAGTACTTC. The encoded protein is CASSLIGGKYEQYF.